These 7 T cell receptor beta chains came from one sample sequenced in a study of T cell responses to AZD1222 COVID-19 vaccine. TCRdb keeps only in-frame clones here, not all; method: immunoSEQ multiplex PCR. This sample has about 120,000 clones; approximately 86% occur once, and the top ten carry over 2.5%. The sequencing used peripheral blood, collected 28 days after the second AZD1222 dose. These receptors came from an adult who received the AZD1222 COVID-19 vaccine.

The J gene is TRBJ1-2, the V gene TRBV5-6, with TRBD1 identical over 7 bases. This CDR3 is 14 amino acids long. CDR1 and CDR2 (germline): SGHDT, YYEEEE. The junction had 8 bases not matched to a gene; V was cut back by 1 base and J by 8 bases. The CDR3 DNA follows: TGTGCCAGCAGCTTGTTAGACAGGGTTGTGGGCTACACCTTC. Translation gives CASSLLDRVVGYTF.

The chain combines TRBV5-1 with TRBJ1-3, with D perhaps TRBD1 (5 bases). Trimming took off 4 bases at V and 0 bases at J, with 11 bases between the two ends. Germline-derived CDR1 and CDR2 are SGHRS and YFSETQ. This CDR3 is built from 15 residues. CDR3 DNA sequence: TGCGCCAGCAGCACGACAGCTTACTCTGGAAACACCATATATTTT. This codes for CASSTTAYSGNTIYF.

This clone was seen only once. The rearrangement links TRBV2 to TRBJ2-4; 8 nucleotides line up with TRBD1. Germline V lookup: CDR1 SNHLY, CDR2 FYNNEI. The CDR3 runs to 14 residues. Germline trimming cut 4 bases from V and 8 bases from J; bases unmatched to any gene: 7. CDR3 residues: CASSVDRVGHIQYF. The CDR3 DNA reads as TGTGCCAGCAGTGTGGACAGGGTGGGCCACATTCAGTACTTC.

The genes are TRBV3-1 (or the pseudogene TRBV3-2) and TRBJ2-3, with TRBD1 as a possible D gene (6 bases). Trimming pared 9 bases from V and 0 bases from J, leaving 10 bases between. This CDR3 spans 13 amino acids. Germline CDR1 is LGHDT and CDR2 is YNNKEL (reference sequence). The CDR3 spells CARGQSSTDTQYF. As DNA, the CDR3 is TGTGCCAGAGGACAGTCTAGCACAGATACGCAGTATTTT.

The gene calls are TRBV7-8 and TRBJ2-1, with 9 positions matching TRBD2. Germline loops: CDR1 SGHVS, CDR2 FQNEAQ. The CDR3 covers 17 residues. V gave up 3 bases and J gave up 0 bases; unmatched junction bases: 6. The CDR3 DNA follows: TGTGCCAGCAGCTTTACTAGCGGGTCGAGCTCCTACAATGAGCAGTTCTTC. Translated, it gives CASSFTSGSSSYNEQFF. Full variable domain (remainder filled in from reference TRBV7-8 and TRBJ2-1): GAGVSQSPRYKVAKRGQDVALRCDPISGHVSLFWYQQALGQGPEFLTYFQNEAQLDKSGLPSDRFFAERPEGSVSTLKIQRTQQEDSAVYLCASSFTSGSSSYNEQFFGPGTRLTVL.

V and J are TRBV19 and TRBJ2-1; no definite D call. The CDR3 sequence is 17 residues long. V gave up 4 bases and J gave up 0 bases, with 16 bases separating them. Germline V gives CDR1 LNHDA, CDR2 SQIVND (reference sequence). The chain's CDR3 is CASSKRHLQSSYNEQFF. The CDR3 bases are TGTGCCAGTAGTAAGAGACACTTACAGAGCTCCTACAATGAGCAGTTCTTC. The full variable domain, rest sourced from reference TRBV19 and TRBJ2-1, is DGGITQSPKYLFRKEGQNVTLSCEQNLNHDAMYWYRQDPGQGLRLIYYSQIVNDFQKGDIAEGYSVSREKKESFPLTVTSAQKNPTAFYLCASSKRHLQSSYNEQFFGPGTRLTVL.

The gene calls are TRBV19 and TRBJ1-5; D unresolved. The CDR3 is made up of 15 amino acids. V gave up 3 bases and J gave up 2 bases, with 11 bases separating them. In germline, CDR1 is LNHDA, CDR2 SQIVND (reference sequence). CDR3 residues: CASSMWGMGNQPQHF. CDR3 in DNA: TGTGCCAGTAGTATGTGGGGTATGGGCAATCAGCCCCAGCATTTT.